Presented here are 25 T cell receptor beta chains from one specimen sequenced in a study of blood T cell repertoires in COVID-19. Generated by immunoSEQ multiplex PCR, the TCRdb table keeps only in-frame clones and is missing some. The sample holds 50,000 to 65,000 clones, around 88% seen once. The material sequenced was peripheral blood. All receptors come from a man aged 60 to 75 with acute or convalescent COVID-19.

The rearrangement uses TRBV7-3 and TRBJ1-1; the D is unclear. There are 14 residues in the CDR3. Looked up from germline, CDR1 is SGHTA and CDR2 is FQGTGA. V was trimmed by 1 base and J by 1 base, leaving 7 bases between them. The CDR3 is CASSLSRGNTEAFF. CDR3 DNA sequence: TGTGCCAGCAGCTTAAGCCGGGGGAACACTGAAGCTTTCTTT.

The chain couples TRBV18 to TRBJ2-1, with TRBD2 identical over 11 bases. The germline gives CDR1 KGHSH, CDR2 LQKENI. The CDR3 is 16 residues long. Trimming removed 3 bases from V and 2 bases from J; junction bases left unmatched: 3. DNA for the CDR3: TGTGCCAGCTCACCCCTAGCGGGAGGCCCCTACAATGAGCAGTTCTTC. This sequence encodes CASSPLAGGPYNEQFF.

The chain uses TRBV2 and TRBJ2-7, with 7 bases that match TRBD1. The germline V gene has CDR1 SNHLY and CDR2 FYNNEI. CDR3 size: 14 residues. V was clipped by 6 bases and J by 6 bases; unmatched bases: 11. The CDR3 sequence: CASRPPGTAGEQYF. The CDR3, as DNA: TGTGCCAGCAGGCCCCCCGGGACAGCTGGCGAGCAGTACTTC.

The chain recombines TRBV6-2 or TRBV6-3 with TRBJ1-1; 10 bases agree with TRBD1. CDR1 and CDR2 from the germline V gene are MNHEY and SVGEGT. The CDR3 sequence is 15 residues long. J lost 6 bases, V lost 2 bases, and 6 bases had no gene match. CDR3 DNA sequence: TGTGCCAGCAGTTACCTCCGGGACAGGGGTGCTGAAGCTTTCTTT. Translated, it gives CASSYLRDRGAEAFF.

The J gene is TRBJ2-1, the V gene TRBV9; D may be TRBD2 (6 bases). CDR3 length: 17 amino acids. CDR1 is SGDLS, CDR2 YYNGEE, per germline. Trimming removed 0 bases from V and 3 bases from J, with 16 bases in between. CDR3 nucleotide sequence: TGTGCCAGCAGCGTAGAGGAGGGGAGCGGGCGCTACAATGAGCAGTTCTTC. Protein sequence: CASSVEEGSGRYNEQFF.

The chain joins TRBV29-1 to TRBJ2-1; 7 bases fit TRBD2. The CDR3 spans 15 residues. Germline CDR1 is SQVTM and CDR2 is ANQGSEA. The V segment lost 7 bases and the J segment 4 bases; nucleotides outside the gene matches: 13. For the CDR3, the DNA is TGCAGCGCCGGCTCGGGGGGAAGTAGTTACAATGAGCAGTTCTTC. This encodes CSAGSGGSSYNEQFF.

The chain links TRBV25-1 to TRBJ1-3; D remains unclear. The ends were cut back, 3 bases at V and 2 bases at J, with 5 bases in the middle. The CDR3 runs 13 residues. In germline, CDR1 is MGHDK, CDR2 SYGVNS. The CDR3 DNA reads TGTGCCAGCAGTGATACGGCTGGAAACACCATATATTTT. Protein: CASSDTAGNTIYF.

This chain connects TRBV7-9 to TRBJ1-2; D is unresolved. Trimming took 1 base from V and 1 from J, leaving 7 bases between them. The CDR3 spans 14 residues. CDR1 and CDR2 (germline): SEHNR, FQNEAQ (reference sequence). The CDR3 protein is CASSLGQNNYGYTF. The CDR3 DNA sequence: TGTGCCAGCAGCTTAGGACAAAATAACTATGGCTACACCTTC.

This clone was seen more than once but under ten times. The chain uses TRBV28 and TRBJ1-1; TRBD1 matches at 8 bases. J gave up 4 bases and V 5 bases, and 15 bases lay outside the gene matches. This CDR3 contains 17 residues. The germline V gene encodes CDR1 MDHEN and CDR2 SYDVKM. For the CDR3, the DNA is TGTGCCAGCAGTCCCCAAATTGGTCAGGGGGCGCGCACTGAAGCTTTCTTT. This translates into CASSPQIGQGARTEAFF.

The chain couples TRBV5-1 to TRBJ1-4; TRBD1 is a possible D gene (6 bases). CDR1 SGHRS and CDR2 YFSETQ come from the germline V gene. The V end lost 6 bases, the J end lost 8 bases, and 26 bases lay between the germline ends. This CDR3 has 17 amino acids. As DNA, the CDR3 is TGCGCCAGCACCCCCGAGGGACACAATGTTGGTTCGGAAAAACTGTTTTTT. Translation gives CASTPEGHNVGSEKLFF. The full variable domain, with the rest looked up from reference TRBV5-1 and TRBJ1-4, is KAGVTQTPRYLIKTRGQQVTLSCSPISGHRSVSWYQQTPGQGLQFLFEYFSETQRNKGNFPGRFSGRQFSNSRSEMNVSTLELGDSALYLCASTPEGHNVGSEKLFFGSGTQLSVL.

The chain combines TRBV18 with TRBJ1-4; TRBD1 might be the D (5 bases). The CDR3 sequence is 14 residues long. Germline CDR1 is KGHSH and CDR2 is LQKENI. V shed 3 bases and J shed 6 bases, with 11 bases lying between them. CDR3 residues: CASSPLQGHEKLFF. The CDR3 region has the DNA TGTGCCAGCTCACCTCTGCAGGGTCATGAAAAACTGTTTTTT.

This sequence joins TRBV28 and TRBJ1-2; tentatively, D is TRBD1 (6 bases). With 7 bases removed from V and 4 bases from J, the gap between germline ends came to 22 bases. The CDR3 loop spans 16 amino acids. Per the germline V gene, CDR1 is MDHEN and CDR2 is SYDVKM. The CDR3 DNA reads TGTGCCAGCACGATTGCGACAAACAGGGAGCGCTATGGCTACACCTTC. It yields the protein CASTIATNRERYGYTF.

This clone was observed at least ten times. The chain links TRBV3-1 (or the pseudogene TRBV3-2) to TRBJ2-7; D perhaps matches TRBD1 (6 bases). Trimming stripped 4 bases from V and 4 bases from J, with 29 bases between. The germline V gene has CDR1 LGHDT and CDR2 YNNKEL (reference sequence). This CDR3 region has 19 residues. The CDR3 sequence is CASSRPADTGHPNPYEQYF. CDR3 DNA: TGTGCCAGCAGCCGACCAGCTGATACGGGACACCCGAACCCGTACGAGCAGTACTTC.

The chain employs TRBV28 and TRBJ2-7; perhaps TRBD1 as D (5 bases). Trimming removed 2 bases from V and 6 bases from J, with 14 bases in between. Germline values: CDR1 MDHEN, CDR2 SYDVKM. The CDR3 is 14 residues long. Here the CDR3 reads CASSLRRGRAEQYF. CDR3 bases: TGTGCCAGCAGTTTACGCCGAGGCAGGGCCGAGCAGTACTTC.

The chain is built from TRBV27 and TRBJ1-2; D gene unclear. From germline, CDR1 is MNHEY and CDR2 SMNVEV (reference sequence). The CDR3 is made up of 14 amino acids. V dropped 6 bases and J dropped 1 base, with 12 bases sitting between them. The CDR3 loop is CASRGDGDNYGYTF. CDR3 nucleotides: TGTGCCAGCAGGGGTGACGGGGATAACTATGGCTACACCTTC.

The chain combines TRBV27 with TRBJ1-1, with D uncertain. V lost 6 bases and J 1 base, leaving 12 bases between the germline ends. CDR3 size: 14 residues. CDR1 is MNHEY, CDR2 SMNVEV, per germline (reference sequence). CDR3 sequence (DNA): TGTGCCAGCAGGCTTGCGTCGTGGAACACTGAAGCTTTCTTT. Protein: CASRLASWNTEAFF.

The chain joins TRBV4-2 to TRBJ2-6; a weak D match, TRBD2 (5 bases). Per germline, CDR1 LGHNA and CDR2 YNFKEQ. The V end lost 2 bases, the J end lost 8 bases, and 19 bases lay between the germline ends. This CDR3 contains 17 residues. CDR3 in amino acids: CASSQPGSTTGTNVLTF. The CDR3 DNA is TGTGCCAGCAGCCAACCCGGTTCTACAACCGGGACCAACGTCCTGACTTTC.

V usage is TRBV27 and J usage is TRBJ2-4, with 8 bases lining up with TRBD1. The CDR3 extends over 17 amino acids. Germline V gives CDR1 MNHEY, CDR2 SMNVEV (reference sequence). V trimming: 2 bases; J trimming: 0 bases; junction bases outside the gene matches: 6. In DNA form, the CDR3 reads TGTGCCAGCAGTTTAACGGGGACAGGCCTAGCCAAAAACATTCAGTACTTC. It encodes CASSLTGTGLAKNIQYF.

The V and J genes are TRBV3-1 (or the pseudogene TRBV3-2) and TRBJ2-7, with TRBD2 matching over 8 bases. Germline loops: CDR1 LGHDT, CDR2 YNNKEL (reference sequence). This CDR3 is built from 15 residues. V lost 4 bases and J lost 0; bases outside the gene matches: 5. The CDR3 is CASSRGLVPSYEQYF. For the CDR3, the DNA is TGTGCCAGCAGCCGGGGACTAGTCCCCTCCTACGAGCAGTACTTC.

CDR3 nucleotides: TGTGCCAGCAGTGAGGGCCGGGGCCAAGAGACCCAGTACTTC. Its translation is CASSEGRGQETQYF. The V call is TRBV2, the J call TRBJ2-5, with TRBD2 as a possible D gene (5 bases). V was trimmed by 3 bases and J by 1 base, leaving 9 bases between them. In germline, CDR1 is SNHLY, CDR2 FYNNEI. This CDR3 region has 14 residues.

V gene TRBV24-1 combines with J gene TRBJ2-1, with 8 bases matching TRBD1. V shed 9 bases and J 15 bases; nucleotides not matched to a gene: 9. The CDR3 is 11 amino acids. Per germline, CDR1 KGHDR and CDR2 SFDVKD. The CDR3 DNA reads TGTGCCACCTTCCAGACAGGGGTTCCGTTCTTC. Protein product: CATFQTGVPFF.

The CDR3 is CASSPNRDSYNEQFF. The CDR3 DNA reads TGTGCCAGCAGCCCCAACCGAGACTCATACAATGAGCAGTTCTTC. The chain has TRBV7-8 and TRBJ2-1; no clear D. The germline CDR1 and CDR2 sequences are SGHVS and FQNEAQ. The V end was cut by 5 bases, the J end by 4 bases, with 15 bases between. The CDR3 runs 15 residues.

This chain links TRBV2 with TRBJ1-6; 7 bases line up with TRBD1. The length of the CDR3 is 13 residues. V was pared by 6 bases and J by 8 bases, with 4 bases of the junction left unmatched. From germline, CDR1 is SNHLY and CDR2 FYNNEI. The DNA of the CDR3 is TGTGCCAGCAGAGGGACAGTATATTCACCCCTCCACTTT. This translates into CASRGTVYSPLHF. Based on the CDR3 plus reference TRBV2 and TRBJ1-6, the full variable domain is EPEVTQTPSHQVTQMGQEVILRCVPISNHLYFYWYRQILGQKVEFLVSFYNNEISEKSEIFDDQFSVERPDGSNFTLKIRSTKLEDSAMYFCASRGTVYSPLHFGNGTRLTVT.

V and J are TRBV7-6 and TRBJ2-2, with D maybe TRBD2 (6 bases). Germline-derived CDR1 and CDR2 are SGHVS and FNYEAQ. The CDR3 has 18 residues. V lost 2 bases to trimming and J lost 4 bases, with 20 bases between them. The CDR3 here is CASSLPTFRGRITGELFF. As DNA, the CDR3 is TGTGCCAGCAGCTTACCTACATTCAGAGGGAGGATCACCGGGGAGCTGTTTTTT.

V and J are TRBV3-1 (or the pseudogene TRBV3-2) and TRBJ2-5, with 8 bases fitting TRBD2. This CDR3 region has 15 residues. Germline V lookup: CDR1 LGHDT, CDR2 YNNKEL (reference sequence). V gave up 3 bases and J gave up 4 bases; unmatched junction bases: 7. The DNA of the CDR3 is TGTGCCAGCAGCCAGGCCAGCGGGAGAACAGAGACCCAGTACTTC. Its protein product is CASSQASGRTETQYF.